The TCR beta chain under discussion was sequenced for a study of CD8+ T cells in alopecia areata (dated by TCRdb to 2016 to 2019). With respect to the entire study: Treated patients were enrolled in an open-label pilot trial of oral tofacitinib, 5 to 10 mg twice daily, for moderate-to-severe alopecia areata. For the treated patients, the SALT score, which quantifies what percentage of scalp surface area is affected, served as the measure of disease severity. Scalp tissue and sorted CD4+ and CD8+ peripheral blood T cells from patchy and totalis/universalis alopecia areata patients and from healthy controls were covered by human TCRbeta sequencing. To study T cell clonal expansion in alopecia areata, the researchers applied high-throughput TCRbeta sequencing to both the C3H/HeJ mouse model and human patients. RNA came from the PAXgene miRNA kit for fixed scalp, the miRNeasy kit for PBMCs, and the RNeasy kit for mouse skin. TCRbeta CDR3 regions were amplified by immunoSEQ multiplex PCR using 35 Vbeta forward and 13 Jbeta reverse primers. Tofacitinib was administered for 6 to 18 months, and 6 months of follow-up off drug were then conducted to assess delayed response and recurrence. Scalp clonality was compared across normal scalp (n=4), patchy alopecia areata scalp (n=8), and alopecia totalis/universalis scalp (n=8). Biopsies were taken from tofacitinib-treated patients at baseline and again at 4 and 24 weeks into treatment, and several of those patients also had a later scalp biopsy.

From its cysteine to its phenylalanine, the CDR3 spans 12 amino acids. The kept DNA is CDR3 alone, 36 bases in frame from the first base. Trimming removed 6 bases from V and 4 bases from J, leaving 7 bases between the germline ends. The germline V gene provides CDR1 SQVTM and CDR2 ANQGSEA. Libraries were made using the immunoSEQ multiplex PCR assay. RNA was extracted from all samples and reverse transcribed into cDNA as template for TCR sequencing. SuperScript III was used for first-strand cDNA synthesis, primed with a 2:1 mix of oligo-dT and random hexamers. A synthetic immune receptor repertoire was used to gauge amplification bias, and whatever bias remained was removed computationally. The published analysis was carried out like this. Raw reads were preprocessed for error removal, and CDR3 was defined according to IMGT conventions as running from the conserved cysteine to phenylalanine. Clonality was computed by normalizing Shannon entropy by log2 of the number of productive unique TCRs and subtracting the result from 1. CD4 or CD8 identity of scalp clones was inferred by cross-referencing scalp TCRbeta sequences with sorted blood CD4 and CD8 repertoires. The source is immuneACCESS, and TCRdb retained only in-frame sequences with V and J called. Part of the clones is not carried over; for the studies checked, unresolved V genes explain less than half of this, and the remainder is unexplained. Clonal size and the V and J genes are those of that table, whereas D and trimming came from the DNA. The sample data list some 160,000 clones, and about 71% of these were observed just once. Together, the top ten hold roughly 0.99% of the sample.

General conclusions and limits of the study: Because the treated cohort was small and included a single nonresponder, larger studies are needed to assess links between baseline CD8+ expansion and response. Many expanded lesional clones persisted in scalp and blood during tofacitinib treatment, which may partly explain relapse after stopping treatment. Unlike mouse skin, where gammadelta T cells dominate, normal human skin contains resident alphabeta T cells that get sequenced too, which complicates analysis of the scalp TCR repertoire. Tofacitinib significantly decreased scalp clonality and the number of expanded CD8+ clones among the top 100 scalp clones. Compared with mice, TCR sequences shared between patients were less clear, possibly partly because of HLA diversity across the patient population. Higher clonality and more expanded CD8+ clones were observed in lesional scalp than in normal scalp, particularly in alopecia totalis/universalis, a finding suggestive of antigenic drive.

The time point label on this specimen signifies: about four weeks on oral tofacitinib. This specimen's treatment or condition label, per the study, means: oral pan-JAK inhibitor, 5-10 mg twice daily. Lesional scalp punch biopsies and peripheral blood were obtained from alopecia areata patients. PBMCs were separated by density centrifugation and stained for CD3, CD4 and CD8, after which CD4+ and CD8+ T cells were sorted on a FACSAria. In the case of this clone: What antigen it recognizes has not been identified. No clone much larger than this one lies a single base away; base qualities are absent.

The sequence joins TRBV29-1 to TRBJ2-6; no D gene can be assigned with confidence. Here the sequenced sample was CD4+ T cells sorted from blood, taken at week 4, from a patient treated with tofacitinib. This receptor was obtained from a human donor with alopecia areata. This receptor has the CDR3 CSVFDGANVLTF. Read as DNA, the sequence is TGCAGCGTCTTTGACGGGGCCAACGTCCTGACTTTC.